The rows below give T cell receptor beta chains drawn from one sample of a study of PD-1 blockade in classical Hodgkin lymphoma. TCRdb's copy holds only in-frame clones and misses some; the assay was immunoSEQ multiplex PCR. This table has 25,000 to 35,000 clones, 70% appearing once. The sequencing here drew on peripheral blood mononuclear cells (PBMCs), taken before the second cycle of nivolumab. These receptors originate from a human donor with classical Hodgkin lymphoma. Each CDR3 is given with its conserved first and last residue. The order of the fields is D gene, CDR3 length, V gene, clone size, J gene, CDR3 protein, CDR3 DNA. D genes are given only for firm matches. Some rows have no size entry. The others give once, few or many, or a class for an expanded clone.

TRBD2	15	TRBV5-6	once	TRBJ2-3	CASRTGLAGPDTQYF	TGTGCCAGCAGGACGGGACTAGCCGGACCAGATACGCAGTATTTT
-	13	TRBV9	few	TRBJ1-1	CASSEVAGTEAFF	TGTGCCAGCAGTGAGGTGGCGGGCACTGAAGCTTTCTTT
TRBD1	16	TRBV4-3	-	TRBJ2-3	CASSRGAGGRSDTQYF	TGCGCCAGCAGCCGCGGGGCAGGGGGCAGGTCAGATACGCAGTATTTT
TRBD1	14	TRBV2	-	TRBJ1-1	CASSLQGGDTEAFF	TGTGCCAGCAGCTTACAGGGGGGCGACACTGAAGCTTTCTTT
-	15	TRBV4-1	once	TRBJ2-6	CASSQGWGGANVLTF	TGCGCCAGCAGCCAAGGCTGGGGTGGGGCCAACGTCCTGACTTTC
-	14	TRBV5-1	once	TRBJ2-6	CASSSGSGANVLTF	TGCGCCAGCAGCTCCGGCTCTGGGGCCAACGTCCTGACTTTC
-	15	TRBV5-1	few	TRBJ2-3	CASSSLGEVTDTQYF	TGCGCCAGCAGCTCCTTAGGGGAGGTGACAGATACGCAGTATTTT
-	12	TRBV27	-	TRBJ2-1	CASSAQRGEQFF	TGTGCCAGCAGTGCTCAACGCGGTGAGCAGTTCTTC
TRBD1	15	TRBV12-5	-	TRBJ2-2	CASGPGTGRTGELFF	TGTGCTAGTGGTCCGGGGACAGGGCGTACCGGGGAGCTGTTTTTT
TRBD2	12	TRBV6-5	-	TRBJ2-1	CASGRELYEQFF	TGTGCCAGTGGGCGGGAGTTATATGAGCAGTTCTTC
-	14	TRBV7-2	-	TRBJ1-1	CASSLGGKNTEAFF	TGTGCCAGCAGCTTAGGAGGTAAGAACACTGAAGCTTTCTTT
-	13	TRBV7-8	-	TRBJ2-5	CASSLRVWETQYF	TGTGCCAGCAGCTTACGGGTGTGGGAGACCCAGTACTTC
TRBD1	15	TRBV6-1	-	TRBJ2-2	CASSRDRGGIGELFF	TGTGCCAGCAGCCGGGACAGGGGAGGGATCGGGGAGCTGTTTTTT
-	13	TRBV28	few	TRBJ2-1	CASSSDANNEQFF	TGTGCCAGCAGTTCGGACGCTAACAATGAGCAGTTCTTC
-	13	TRBV29-1	-	TRBJ1-5	CSVATGRDQPQHF	TGCAGCGTTGCAACAGGGAGAGATCAGCCCCAGCATTTT
TRBD1	13	TRBV29-1	-	TRBJ2-1	CSVEARTGNEQFF	TGCAGCGTTGAAGCCAGGACAGGGAATGAGCAGTTCTTC
-	15	TRBV6-1	medium-sized	TRBJ1-4	CASSDGQTPNEKLFF	TGTGCCAGCAGTGACGGACAGACCCCTAATGAAAAACTGTTTTTT
-	11	TRBV6-5	-	TRBJ2-1	CASSYSGRQFF	TGTGCCAGCAGTTACTCCGGCAGGCAGTTCTTC
TRBD1	15	TRBV5-1	-	TRBJ1-2	CASSLDGGAGGGYTF	TGCGCCAGCAGCTTGGACGGGGGCGCAGGGGGTGGCTACACCTTC
-	13	TRBV2	few	TRBJ1-5	CASSPRQNQPQHF	TGTGCCAGCAGTCCGAGACAGAATCAGCCCCAGCATTTT
-	15	TRBV14	-	TRBJ2-5	CASSPIRGNQETQYF	TGTGCCAGCAGCCCTATCCGGGGGAACCAAGAGACCCAGTACTTC
-	11	TRBV7-3	-	TRBJ2-1	CASSLRGEQFF	TGTGCCAGCAGCCTTAGGGGTGAGCAGTTCTTC
-	16	TRBV4-1	few	TRBJ2-7	CASSQGVSMTSYEQYF	TGCGCCAGCAGCCAAGGGGTAAGCATGACGTCCTACGAGCAGTACTTC
-	12	TRBV5-6	-	TRBJ1-1	CASSLGGREAFF	TGTGCCAGCAGCTTGGGTGGCAGGGAAGCTTTCTTT
-	14	TRBV19	-	TRBJ1-2	CASSTLGTTLGYTF	TGTGCCAGTAGTACCTTAGGGACGACTCTTGGCTACACCTTC
-	17	TRBV5-6	-	TRBJ2-7	CASSPSVAAQALYEQYF	TGTGCCAGCAGCCCCTCTGTCGCGGCTCAGGCCTTATACGAGCAGTACTTC
TRBD1	15	TRBV6-5	-	TRBJ2-2	CASSYRTGGTGELFF	TGTGCCAGCAGTTACCGGACAGGGGGCACCGGGGAGCTGTTTTTT
-	14	TRBV18	-	TRBJ1-3	CASSGGAIRHTIYF	TGTGCCAGCTCAGGAGGCGCGATTCGGCACACCATATATTTT
TRBD2	15	TRBV6-4	-	TRBJ2-1	CASSYGLAGRNEQFF	TGTGCCAGCAGTTACGGACTAGCGGGTCGCAATGAGCAGTTCTTC
-	16	TRBV27	-	TRBJ2-6	CASSLKGGAGANVLTF	TGTGCCAGCAGTTTAAAAGGGGGGGCCGGGGCCAACGTCCTGACTTTC
-	14	TRBV10-3	once	TRBJ2-5	CAIRADRLQETQYF	TGTGCCATCAGGGCCGACAGGCTCCAAGAGACCCAGTACTTC
-	15	TRBV18	-	TRBJ2-2	CASSPSGTPTGELFF	TGTGCCAGCTCACCCTCGGGAACACCCACCGGGGAGCTGTTTTTT
TRBD1	15	TRBV6-5	once	TRBJ2-7	CASKRDRGGTYEQYF	TGTGCCAGCAAAAGGGACAGGGGCGGAACCTACGAGCAGTACTTC
TRBD1	16	TRBV19	-	TRBJ1-5	CASNAWDRGRDQPQHF	TGTGCCAGTAACGCCTGGGACAGGGGGCGCGATCAGCCCCAGCATTTT
-	15	TRBV19	once	TRBJ1-1	CASSITRGADTEAFF	TGTGCCAGTAGTATAACGCGGGGGGCAGATACTGAAGCTTTCTTT
-	13	TRBV28	-	TRBJ1-2	CASKTTAYYGYTF	TGTGCCAGCAAAACGACAGCCTATTATGGCTACACCTTC
-	12	TRBV14	-	TRBJ2-1	CASSQATLEQFF	TGTGCCAGCAGCCAAGCGACTTTGGAGCAGTTCTTC
-	14	TRBV6-4	few	TRBJ2-2	CASSQGWNTGELFF	TGTGCCAGCAGTCAAGGGTGGAACACCGGGGAGCTGTTTTTT
-	14	TRBV6-6	-	TRBJ1-2	CASMGGMLRYGYTF	TGTGCCAGCATGGGTGGTATGTTGAGATATGGCTACACCTTC
-	12	TRBV14	-	TRBJ2-2	CASSQGTGELFF	TGTGCCAGCAGCCAAGGCACCGGGGAGCTGTTTTTT